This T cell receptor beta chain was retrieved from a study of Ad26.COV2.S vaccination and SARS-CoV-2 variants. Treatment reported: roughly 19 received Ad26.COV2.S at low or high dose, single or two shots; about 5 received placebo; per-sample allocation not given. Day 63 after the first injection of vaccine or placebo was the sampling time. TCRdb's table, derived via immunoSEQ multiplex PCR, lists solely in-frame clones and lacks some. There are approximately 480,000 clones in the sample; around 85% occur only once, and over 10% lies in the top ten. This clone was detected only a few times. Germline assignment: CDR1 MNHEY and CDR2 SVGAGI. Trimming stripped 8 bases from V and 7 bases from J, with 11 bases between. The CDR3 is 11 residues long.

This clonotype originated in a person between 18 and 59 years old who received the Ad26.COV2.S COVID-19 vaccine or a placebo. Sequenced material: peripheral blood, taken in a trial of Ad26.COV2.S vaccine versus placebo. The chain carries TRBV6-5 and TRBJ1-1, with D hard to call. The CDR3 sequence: CASQSAREAFF. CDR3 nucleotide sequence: TGTGCCAGCCAGTCCGCCCGTGAAGCTTTCTTT.